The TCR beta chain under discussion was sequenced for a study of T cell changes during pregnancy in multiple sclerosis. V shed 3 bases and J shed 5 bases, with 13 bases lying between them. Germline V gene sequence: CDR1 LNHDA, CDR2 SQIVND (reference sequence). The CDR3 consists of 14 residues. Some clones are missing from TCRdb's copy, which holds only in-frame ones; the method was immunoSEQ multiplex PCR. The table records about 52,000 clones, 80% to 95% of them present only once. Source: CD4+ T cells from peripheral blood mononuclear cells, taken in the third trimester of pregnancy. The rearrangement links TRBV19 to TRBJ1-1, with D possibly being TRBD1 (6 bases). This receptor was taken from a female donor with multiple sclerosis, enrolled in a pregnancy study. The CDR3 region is CASSIVQGRTEAFF. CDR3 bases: TGTGCCAGTAGTATCGTACAGGGAAGGACTGAAGCTTTCTTT.